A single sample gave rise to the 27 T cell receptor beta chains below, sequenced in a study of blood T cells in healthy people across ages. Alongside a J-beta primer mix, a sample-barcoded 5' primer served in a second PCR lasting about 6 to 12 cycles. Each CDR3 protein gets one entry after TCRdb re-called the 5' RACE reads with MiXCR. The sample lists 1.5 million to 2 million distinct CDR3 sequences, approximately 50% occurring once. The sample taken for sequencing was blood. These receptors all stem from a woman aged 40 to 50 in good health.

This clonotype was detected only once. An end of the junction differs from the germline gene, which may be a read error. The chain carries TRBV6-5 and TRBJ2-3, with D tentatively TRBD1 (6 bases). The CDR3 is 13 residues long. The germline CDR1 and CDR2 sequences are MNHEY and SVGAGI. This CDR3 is CASSYGGADTRYF. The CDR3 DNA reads TGTGCCAGCAGTTACGGGGGCGCAGATACGCGGTATTTT.

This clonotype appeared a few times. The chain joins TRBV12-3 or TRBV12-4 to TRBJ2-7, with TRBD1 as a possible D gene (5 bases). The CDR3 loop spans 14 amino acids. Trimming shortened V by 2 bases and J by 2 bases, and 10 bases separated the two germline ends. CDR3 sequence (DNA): TGTGCCAGCAGTTTATTTAGGGGTGCCTACGAGCAGTACTTC. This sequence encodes CASSLFRGAYEQYF.

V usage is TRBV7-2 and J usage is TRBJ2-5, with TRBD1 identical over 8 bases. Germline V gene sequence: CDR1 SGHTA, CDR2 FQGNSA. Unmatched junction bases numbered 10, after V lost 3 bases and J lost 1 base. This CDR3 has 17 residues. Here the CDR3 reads CASSFHPRGRPQETQYF. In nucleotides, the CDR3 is TGTGCCAGCAGCTTTCACCCCAGGGGGCGTCCCCAAGAGACCCAGTACTTC. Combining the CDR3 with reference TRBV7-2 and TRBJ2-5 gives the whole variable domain GAGVSQSPSNKVTEKGKDVELRCDPISGHTALYWYRQSLGQGLEFLIYFQGNSAPDKSGLPSDRFSAERTGGSVSTLTIQRTQQEDSAVYLCASSFHPRGRPQETQYFGPGTRLLVL.

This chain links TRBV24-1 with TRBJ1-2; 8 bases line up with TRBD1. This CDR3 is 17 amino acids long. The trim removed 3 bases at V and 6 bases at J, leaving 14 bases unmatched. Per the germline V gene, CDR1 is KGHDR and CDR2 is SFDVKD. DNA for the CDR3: TGTGCCACCAGTGATACTACGGACAGGGCCGCGCTCGATGGCTACACCTTC. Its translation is CATSDTTDRAALDGYTF.

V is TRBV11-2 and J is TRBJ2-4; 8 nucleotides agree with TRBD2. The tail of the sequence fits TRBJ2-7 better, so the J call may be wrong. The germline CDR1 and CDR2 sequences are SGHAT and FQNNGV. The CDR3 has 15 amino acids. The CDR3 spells CASSSSGGWTYEQYF. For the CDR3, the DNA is TGTGCCAGCAGCTCCTCGGGAGGGTGGACCTACGAGCAGTACTTC.

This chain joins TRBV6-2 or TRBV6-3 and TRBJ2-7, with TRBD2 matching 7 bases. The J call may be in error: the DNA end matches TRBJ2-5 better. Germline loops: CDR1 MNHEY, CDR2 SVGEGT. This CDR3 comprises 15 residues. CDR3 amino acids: CASSSAGLTGETQYF. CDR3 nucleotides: TGTGCCAGCAGTTCAGCGGGGCTAACCGGAGAGACCCAGTACTTC.

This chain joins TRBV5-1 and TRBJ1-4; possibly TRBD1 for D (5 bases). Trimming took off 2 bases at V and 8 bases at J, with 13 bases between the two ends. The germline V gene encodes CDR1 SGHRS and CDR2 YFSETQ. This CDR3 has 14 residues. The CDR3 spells CASSLDRPGEKLFF. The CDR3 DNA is TGCGCCAGCAGCTTAGACAGACCCGGGGAAAAACTGTTTTTT.

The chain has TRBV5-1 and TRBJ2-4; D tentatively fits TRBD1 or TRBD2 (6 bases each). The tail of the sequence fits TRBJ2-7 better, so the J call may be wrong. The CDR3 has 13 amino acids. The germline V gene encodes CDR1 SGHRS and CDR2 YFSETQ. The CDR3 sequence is CASSGDGGDEQYF. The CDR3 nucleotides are TGCGCCAGCAGCGGGGACGGGGGCGACGAGCAGTACTTC.

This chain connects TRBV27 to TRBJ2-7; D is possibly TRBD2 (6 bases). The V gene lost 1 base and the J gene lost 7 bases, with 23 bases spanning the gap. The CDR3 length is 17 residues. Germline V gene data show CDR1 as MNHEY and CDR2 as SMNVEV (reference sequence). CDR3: CASSLWPMGGGYNEQYF. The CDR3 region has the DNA TGTGCCAGCAGTTTATGGCCGATGGGGGGTGGGTACAATGAGCAGTACTTC.

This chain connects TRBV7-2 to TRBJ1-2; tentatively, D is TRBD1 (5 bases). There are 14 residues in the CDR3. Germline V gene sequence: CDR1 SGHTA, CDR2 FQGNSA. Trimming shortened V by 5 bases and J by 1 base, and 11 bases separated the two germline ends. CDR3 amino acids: CASSRQRDNYGYTF. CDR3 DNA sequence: TGTGCCAGCAGCCGACAGAGAGATAACTATGGCTACACCTTC.

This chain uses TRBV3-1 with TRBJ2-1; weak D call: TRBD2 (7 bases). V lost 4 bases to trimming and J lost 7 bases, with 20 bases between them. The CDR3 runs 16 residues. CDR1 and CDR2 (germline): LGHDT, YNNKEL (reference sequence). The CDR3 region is CASSPLKWGGQNEQFF. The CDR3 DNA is TGTGCCAGCAGCCCCCTTAAGTGGGGGGGCCAGAATGAGCAGTTCTTC.

The CDR3: CASSLDSTVIRQFF. The CDR3 nucleotides read TGTGCCAGCAGCTTAGATAGTACAGTCATTAGGCAGTTCTTC. V usage is TRBV7-9 and J usage is TRBJ2-1; no firm D call. The CDR3 is made up of 14 amino acids. Trimming took 1 base from V and 12 from J, leaving 16 bases between them. Per the germline V gene, CDR1 is SEHNR and CDR2 is FQNEAQ (reference sequence).

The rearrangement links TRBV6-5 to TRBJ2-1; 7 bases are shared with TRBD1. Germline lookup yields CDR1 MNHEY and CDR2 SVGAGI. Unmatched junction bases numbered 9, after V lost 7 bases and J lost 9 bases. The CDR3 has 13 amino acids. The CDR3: CASKGLGGGEQFF. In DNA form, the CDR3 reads TGTGCCAGCAAGGGATTAGGGGGCGGTGAGCAGTTCTTC.

Here the CDR3 DNA reads TGCAGTGCTAGAGATCTCAGGACCCAGTACTTC. This encodes CSARDLRTQYF. V is TRBV20-1 and J is TRBJ2-5; unclear D gene. The germline V and J ends were trimmed by 0 bases and 7 bases, with 6 bases remaining between them. The V gene's germline CDR1 is DFQATT and CDR2 SNEGSKA (reference sequence). CDR3 length: 11 residues.

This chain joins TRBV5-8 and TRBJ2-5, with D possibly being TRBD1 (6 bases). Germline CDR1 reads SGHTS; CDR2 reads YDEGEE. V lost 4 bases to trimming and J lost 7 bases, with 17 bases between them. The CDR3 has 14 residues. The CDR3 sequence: CASSPSMGAGTQYF. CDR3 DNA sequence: TGTGCCAGCAGCCCGAGTATGGGGGCAGGGACCCAGTACTTC.

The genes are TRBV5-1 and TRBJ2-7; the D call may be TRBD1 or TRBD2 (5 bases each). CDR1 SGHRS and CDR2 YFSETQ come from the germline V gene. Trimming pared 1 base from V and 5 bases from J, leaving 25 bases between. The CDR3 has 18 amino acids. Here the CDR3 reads CASSLLPWDVAATHEQYF. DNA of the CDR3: TGCGCCAGCAGCTTGCTTCCTTGGGACGTAGCTGCCACCCACGAGCAGTACTTC.

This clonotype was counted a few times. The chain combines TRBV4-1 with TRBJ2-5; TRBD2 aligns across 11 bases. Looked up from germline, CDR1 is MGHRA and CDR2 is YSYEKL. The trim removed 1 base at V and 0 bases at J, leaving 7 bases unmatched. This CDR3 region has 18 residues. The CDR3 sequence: CASSQGLAGGPYQETQYF. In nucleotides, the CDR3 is TGCGCCAGCAGCCAAGGGCTAGCGGGGGGACCGTACCAAGAGACCCAGTACTTC.

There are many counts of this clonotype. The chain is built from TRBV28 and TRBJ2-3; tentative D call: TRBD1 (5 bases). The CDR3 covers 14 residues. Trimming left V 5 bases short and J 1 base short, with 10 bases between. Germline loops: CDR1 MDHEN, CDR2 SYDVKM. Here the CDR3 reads CASSPRTRTDTQYF. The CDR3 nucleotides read TGTGCCAGCAGTCCCAGGACACGCACAGATACGCAGTATTTT.

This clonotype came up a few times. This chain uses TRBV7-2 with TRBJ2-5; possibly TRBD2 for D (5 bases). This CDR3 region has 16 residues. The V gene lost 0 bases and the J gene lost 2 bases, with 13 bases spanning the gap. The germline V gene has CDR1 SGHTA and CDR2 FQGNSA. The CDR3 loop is CASSLAASRIQETQYF. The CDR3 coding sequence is TGTGCCAGCAGCTTAGCGGCTAGCCGCATACAAGAGACCCAGTACTTC.

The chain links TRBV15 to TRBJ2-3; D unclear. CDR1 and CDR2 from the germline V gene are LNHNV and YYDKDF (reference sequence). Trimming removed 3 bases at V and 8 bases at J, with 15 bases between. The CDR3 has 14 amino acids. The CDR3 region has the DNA TGTGCCACCAGCAGGATGGTAGGGTCGGGTACGCAGTATTTT. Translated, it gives CATSRMVGSGTQYF.

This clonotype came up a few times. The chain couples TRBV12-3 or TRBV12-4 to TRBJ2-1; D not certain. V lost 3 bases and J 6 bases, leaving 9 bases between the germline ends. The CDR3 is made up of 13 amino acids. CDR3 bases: TGTGCCAGCAGTTTGGTGTGGAGCAATGAGCAGTTCTTC. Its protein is CASSLVWSNEQFF.

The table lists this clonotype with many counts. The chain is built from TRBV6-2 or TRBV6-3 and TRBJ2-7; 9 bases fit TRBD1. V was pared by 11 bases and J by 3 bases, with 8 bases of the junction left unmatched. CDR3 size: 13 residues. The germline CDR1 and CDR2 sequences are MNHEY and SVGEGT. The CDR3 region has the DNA TGTGCCGTCGGATGGACAGGGGTCTACGAGCAGTACTTC. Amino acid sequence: CAVGWTGVYEQYF.

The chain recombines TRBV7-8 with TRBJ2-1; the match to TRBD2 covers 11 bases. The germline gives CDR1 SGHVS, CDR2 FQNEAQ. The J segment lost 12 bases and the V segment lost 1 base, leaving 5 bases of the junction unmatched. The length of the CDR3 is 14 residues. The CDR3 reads CASSLEGLAGGQFF. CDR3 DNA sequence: TGTGCCAGCAGCTTAGAGGGGCTAGCGGGGGGGCAGTTCTTC. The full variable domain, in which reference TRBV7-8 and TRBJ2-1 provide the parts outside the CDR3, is GAGVSQSPRYKVAKRGQDVALRCDPISGHVSLFWYQQALGQGPEFLTYFQNEAQLDKSGLPSDRFFAERPEGSVSTLKIQRTQQEDSAVYLCASSLEGLAGGQFFGPGTRLTVL.

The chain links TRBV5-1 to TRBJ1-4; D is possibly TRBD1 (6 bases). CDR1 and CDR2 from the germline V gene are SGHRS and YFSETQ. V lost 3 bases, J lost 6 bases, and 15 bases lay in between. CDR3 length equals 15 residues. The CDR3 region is CASSSIQDSYEKLFF. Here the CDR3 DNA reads TGCGCCAGCAGCTCAATACAGGACAGCTATGAAAAACTGTTTTTT.

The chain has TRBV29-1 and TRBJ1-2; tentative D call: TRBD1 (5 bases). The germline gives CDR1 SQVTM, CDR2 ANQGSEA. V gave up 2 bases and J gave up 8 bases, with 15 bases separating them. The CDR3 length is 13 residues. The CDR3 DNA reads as TGCAGCGTTGAACCCGCTGATAGGGGCGGCTACACCTTC. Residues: CSVEPADRGGYTF.

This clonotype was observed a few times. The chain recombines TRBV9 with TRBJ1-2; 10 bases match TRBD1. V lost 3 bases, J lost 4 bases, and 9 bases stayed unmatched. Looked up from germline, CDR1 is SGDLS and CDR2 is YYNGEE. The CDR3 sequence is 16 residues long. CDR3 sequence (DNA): TGTGCCAGCAGCGCGAGCCGGGACAGGGGCACCTATGGCTACACCTTC. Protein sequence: CASSASRDRGTYGYTF.

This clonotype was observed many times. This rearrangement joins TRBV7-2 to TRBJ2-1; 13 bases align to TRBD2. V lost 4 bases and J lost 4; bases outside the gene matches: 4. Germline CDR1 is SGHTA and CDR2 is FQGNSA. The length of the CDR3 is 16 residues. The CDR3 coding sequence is TGTGCCAGCAGCTCATGGACTAGCGGGGGATACAATGAGCAGTTCTTC. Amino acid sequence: CASSSWTSGGYNEQFF.